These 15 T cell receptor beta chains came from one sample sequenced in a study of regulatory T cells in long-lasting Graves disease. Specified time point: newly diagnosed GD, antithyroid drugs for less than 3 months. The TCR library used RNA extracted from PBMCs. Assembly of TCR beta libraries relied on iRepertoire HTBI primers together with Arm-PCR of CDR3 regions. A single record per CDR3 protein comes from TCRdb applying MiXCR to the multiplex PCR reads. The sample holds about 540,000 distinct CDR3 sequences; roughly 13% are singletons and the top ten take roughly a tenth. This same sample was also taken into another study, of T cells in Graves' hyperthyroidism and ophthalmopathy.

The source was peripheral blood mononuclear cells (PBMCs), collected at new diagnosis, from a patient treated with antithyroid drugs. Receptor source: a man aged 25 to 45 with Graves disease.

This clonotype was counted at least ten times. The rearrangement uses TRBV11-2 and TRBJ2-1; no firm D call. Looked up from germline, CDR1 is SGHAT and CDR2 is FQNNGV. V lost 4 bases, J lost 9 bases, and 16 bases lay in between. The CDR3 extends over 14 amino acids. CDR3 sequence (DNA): TGTGCCAGCAGCTCCCTGCAAGGTCGAGGTGAGCAGTTCTTC. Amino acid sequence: CASSSLQGRGEQFF.

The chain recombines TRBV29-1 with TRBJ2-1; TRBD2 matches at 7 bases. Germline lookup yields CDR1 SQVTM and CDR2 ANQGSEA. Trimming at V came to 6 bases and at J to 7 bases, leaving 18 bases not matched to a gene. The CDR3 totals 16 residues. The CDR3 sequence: CSVRLMSGEGLNEQFF. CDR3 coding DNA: TGCAGCGTCCGTTTAATGTCGGGGGAGGGCCTGAATGAGCAGTTCTTC.

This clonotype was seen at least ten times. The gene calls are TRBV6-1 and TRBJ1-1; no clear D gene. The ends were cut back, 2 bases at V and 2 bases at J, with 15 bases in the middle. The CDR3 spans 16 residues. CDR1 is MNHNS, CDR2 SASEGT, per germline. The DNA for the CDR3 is TGTGCCAGCAGTGAACGGACCGGGAATGGAAACACTGAAGCTTTCTTT. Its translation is CASSERTGNGNTEAFF.

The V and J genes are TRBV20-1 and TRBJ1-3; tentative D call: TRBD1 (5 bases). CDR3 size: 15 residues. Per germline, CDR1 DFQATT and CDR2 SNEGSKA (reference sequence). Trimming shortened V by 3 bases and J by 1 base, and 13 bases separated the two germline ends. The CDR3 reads CSASRGKLSGNTIYF. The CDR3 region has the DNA TGCAGTGCTAGTCGGGGGAAGCTTTCTGGAAACACCATATATTTT.

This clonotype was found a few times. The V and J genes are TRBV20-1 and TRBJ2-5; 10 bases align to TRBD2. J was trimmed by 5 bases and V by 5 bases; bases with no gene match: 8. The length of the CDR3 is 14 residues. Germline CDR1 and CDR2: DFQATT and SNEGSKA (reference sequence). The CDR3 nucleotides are TGCAGTGCTCAACTGAGCGGGAGGGTGGAGACCCAGTACTTC. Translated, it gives CSAQLSGRVETQYF.

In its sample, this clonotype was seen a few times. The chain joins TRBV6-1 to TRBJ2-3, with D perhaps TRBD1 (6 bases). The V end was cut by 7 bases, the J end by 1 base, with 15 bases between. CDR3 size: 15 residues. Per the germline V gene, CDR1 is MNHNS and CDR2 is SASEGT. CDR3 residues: CASKPLQGGTDTQYF. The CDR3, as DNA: TGTGCCAGCAAACCTCTACAGGGAGGCACAGATACGCAGTATTTT.

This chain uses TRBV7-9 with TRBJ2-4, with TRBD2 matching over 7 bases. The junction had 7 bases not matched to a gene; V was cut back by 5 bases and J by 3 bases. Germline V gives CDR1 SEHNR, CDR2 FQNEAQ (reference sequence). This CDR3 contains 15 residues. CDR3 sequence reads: CASSPLLAVKNIQYF. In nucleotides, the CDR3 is TGTGCCAGCAGCCCCCTCCTAGCGGTCAAAAACATTCAGTACTTC.

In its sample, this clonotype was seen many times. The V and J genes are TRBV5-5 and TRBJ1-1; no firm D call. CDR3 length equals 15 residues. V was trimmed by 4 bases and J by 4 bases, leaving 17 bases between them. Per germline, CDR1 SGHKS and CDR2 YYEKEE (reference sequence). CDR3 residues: CASSAIIWTPTEAFF. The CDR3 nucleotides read TGTGCCAGCAGCGCTATCATCTGGACCCCCACTGAAGCTTTCTTT.

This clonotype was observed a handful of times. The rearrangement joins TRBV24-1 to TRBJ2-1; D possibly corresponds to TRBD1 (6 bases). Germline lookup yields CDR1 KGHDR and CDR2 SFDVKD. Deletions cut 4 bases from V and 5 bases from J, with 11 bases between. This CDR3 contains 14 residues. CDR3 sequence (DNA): TGTGCCACCAGTGACGCGACAGGAAACAATGAGCAGTTCTTC. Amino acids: CATSDATGNNEQFF.

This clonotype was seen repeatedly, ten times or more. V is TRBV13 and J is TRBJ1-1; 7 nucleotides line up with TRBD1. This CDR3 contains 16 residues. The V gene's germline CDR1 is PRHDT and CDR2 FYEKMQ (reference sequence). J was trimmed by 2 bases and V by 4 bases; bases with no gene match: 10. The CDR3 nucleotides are TGTGCCAGCAGCTACGCTCAGACAGGGCATAACACTGAAGCTTTCTTT. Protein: CASSYAQTGHNTEAFF.

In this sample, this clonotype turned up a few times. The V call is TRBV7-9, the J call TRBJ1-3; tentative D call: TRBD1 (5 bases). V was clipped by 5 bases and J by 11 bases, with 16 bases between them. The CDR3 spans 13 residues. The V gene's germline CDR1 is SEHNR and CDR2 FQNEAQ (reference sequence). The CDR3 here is CASSRGLQQPIYF. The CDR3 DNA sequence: TGTGCCAGCAGCAGGGGACTGCAGCAGCCCATATATTTT.

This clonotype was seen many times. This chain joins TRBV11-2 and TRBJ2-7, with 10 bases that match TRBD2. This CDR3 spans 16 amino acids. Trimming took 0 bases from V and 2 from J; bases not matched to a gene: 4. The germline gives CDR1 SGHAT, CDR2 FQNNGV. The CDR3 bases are TGTGCCAGCAGCTTAGAGGCTACTAGCGGGACCTACGAGCAGTACTTC. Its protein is CASSLEATSGTYEQYF.

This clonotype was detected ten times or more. CDR3 DNA sequence: TGCAGCGTTGGGGGACTAGCGGGAGTCTATTGGCAAGAGACCCAGTACTTC. It encodes CSVGGLAGVYWQETQYF. The genes are TRBV29-1 and TRBJ2-5, with 14 bases fitting TRBD2. The CDR3 contains 17 residues. With V trimmed by 4 bases and J by 2 bases, 9 bases remained unmatched. Looked up from germline, CDR1 is SQVTM and CDR2 is ANQGSEA.

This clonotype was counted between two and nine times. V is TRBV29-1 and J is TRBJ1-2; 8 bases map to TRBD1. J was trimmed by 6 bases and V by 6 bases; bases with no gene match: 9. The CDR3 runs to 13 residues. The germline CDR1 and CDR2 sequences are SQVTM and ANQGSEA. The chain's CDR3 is CSVGAGGAHGYTF. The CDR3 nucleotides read TGCAGCGTGGGGGCAGGGGGCGCGCATGGCTACACCTTC.

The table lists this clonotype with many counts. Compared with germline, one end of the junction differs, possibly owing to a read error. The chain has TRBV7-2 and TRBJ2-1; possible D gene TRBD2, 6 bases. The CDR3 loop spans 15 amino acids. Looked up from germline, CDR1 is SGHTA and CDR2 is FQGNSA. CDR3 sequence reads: CASSLGGVSYNEQFF. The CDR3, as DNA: TGTGCCAGCAGTTTAGGCGGGGTCTCCTACAATGAGCAGTTCTTC. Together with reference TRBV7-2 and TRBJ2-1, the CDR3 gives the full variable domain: GAGVSQSPSNKVTEKGKDVELRCDPISGHTALYWYRQSLGQGLEFLIYFQGNSAPDKSGLPSDRFSAERTGGSVSTLTIQRTQQEDSAVYLCASSLGGVSYNEQFFGPGTRLTVL.